These 20 T cell receptor beta chains originate from one sample sequenced in a study of blood T cells in healthy people across ages. A second roughly 7 to 12 cycle PCR used barcoded and J-beta primers. MiXCR was run by TCRdb on the 5' RACE reads, yielding one entry per CDR3 protein. The profile shows some 760,000 distinct CDR3 sequences, around 25% of them singletons. These data also formed part of another study, on T cells of mothers and their children.

Source material: blood. The receptor set was obtained from a boy aged 5-17 years in good health.

The rearrangement joins TRBV12-5 to TRBJ1-1; D gene unclear. Germline CDR1 is LGHNT and CDR2 is FRNRAP. The CDR3 runs to 13 residues. V was cut by 5 bases and J by 4 bases, with 11 bases left in between. As DNA, the CDR3 is TGTGCTAGTGGTCGTGGGTCGGGCACTGAAGCTTTCTTT. Its protein product is CASGRGSGTEAFF.

The J gene is TRBJ2-7, the V gene TRBV7-2; 11 bases line up with TRBD2. V was clipped by 5 bases and J by 3 bases; unmatched bases: 9. The CDR3 runs to 16 residues. The germline V gene has CDR1 SGHTA and CDR2 FQGNSA. The chain's CDR3 is CASSPSPLAGGYEQYF. DNA for the CDR3: TGTGCCAGCAGCCCTAGCCCGCTAGCGGGAGGCTACGAGCAGTACTTC. The full variable domain, rest sourced from reference TRBV7-2 and TRBJ2-7, is GAGVSQSPSNKVTEKGKDVELRCDPISGHTALYWYRQSLGQGLEFLIYFQGNSAPDKSGLPSDRFSAERTGGSVSTLTIQRTQQEDSAVYLCASSPSPLAGGYEQYFGPGTRLTVT.

This sequence joins TRBV3-1 and TRBJ2-3, with D possibly TRBD2 on 7 matching bases. Germline V gives CDR1 LGHDT, CDR2 YNNKEL (reference sequence). The CDR3 extends over 16 amino acids. The V end was cut by 4 bases, the J end by 5 bases, with 19 bases between. The CDR3 sequence: CASSPTPKRGGDTQYF. CDR3 nucleotide sequence: TGTGCCAGCAGCCCAACCCCCAAAAGGGGGGGAGATACGCAGTATTTT.

This clonotype showed up just a few times. The J gene is TRBJ2-2, the V gene TRBV9, with unresolved D. V was clipped by 0 bases and J by 0 bases, with 9 bases between them. The CDR3 totals 16 residues. Germline values: CDR1 SGDLS, CDR2 YYNGEE. The CDR3 reads CASSVGVTTNTGELFF. CDR3 DNA: TGTGCCAGCAGCGTAGGGGTGACGACGAACACCGGGGAGCTGTTTTTT.

The genes are TRBV20-1 and TRBJ2-7; the D gene is possibly TRBD2 (5 bases). Germline V gene sequence: CDR1 DFQATT, CDR2 SNEGSKA (reference sequence). The germline V and J ends were trimmed by 5 bases and 7 bases, with 21 bases remaining between them. There are 14 residues in the CDR3. The CDR3 here is CSAEGKGSPREQYF. CDR3 bases: TGCAGTGCTGAGGGTAAGGGCTCCCCACGTGAGCAGTACTTC.

The chain is built from TRBV29-1 and TRBJ2-5; the D gene is possibly TRBD2 (6 bases). This CDR3 comprises 14 residues. Between the trimmed V and J ends, which lost 2 bases and 4 bases, there was a span of 14 bases. Germline CDR1 reads SQVTM; CDR2 reads ANQGSEA. The CDR3 loop is CSVELASVAETQYF. The CDR3 DNA follows: TGCAGCGTTGAACTAGCGTCGGTTGCAGAGACCCAGTACTTC.

This rearrangement joins TRBV6-1 to TRBJ1-1, with a possible D match to TRBD1 (6 bases). Trimming cost V 4 bases and J 3 bases, with 18 bases left between them. Germline CDR1 MNHNS, CDR2 SASEGT. This CDR3 comprises 16 residues. CDR3 coding DNA: TGTGCCAGCAGTGCCCGGGACACCTTAGTGGACACTGAAGCTTTCTTT. Protein: CASSARDTLVDTEAFF.

The chain combines TRBV2 with TRBJ1-1, with 7 bases matching TRBD1. Germline loops: CDR1 SNHLY, CDR2 FYNNEI. Trimming at V came to 6 bases and at J to 7 bases, leaving 5 bases not matched to a gene. The CDR3 sequence is 12 residues long. The CDR3 sequence: CASRTGQYEAFF. The CDR3 DNA follows: TGTGCCAGCAGAACGGGACAGTATGAAGCTTTCTTT.

The rearrangement joins TRBV6-2 or TRBV6-3 to TRBJ2-1; TRBD1 matches at 12 bases. Germline V gene lookup returns CDR1 MNHEY and CDR2 SVGEGT. J lost 5 bases, V lost 6 bases, and 2 bases had no gene match. The CDR3 has 14 amino acids. The CDR3, as DNA: TGTGCCAGCAGGGGACAGGGGGCTAACAATGAGCAGTTCTTC. As protein: CASRGQGANNEQFF.

The chain links TRBV7-2 to TRBJ2-1; D remains unclear. This CDR3 is built from 12 residues. V lost 5 bases, J lost 7 bases, and 9 bases lay in between. Germline CDR1 is SGHTA and CDR2 is FQGNSA. Here the CDR3 reads CASSPRWNEQFF. CDR3 nucleotides: TGTGCCAGCAGCCCGCGGTGGAATGAGCAGTTCTTC.

The genes are TRBV20-1 and TRBJ1-5; 7 nucleotides agree with TRBD1. The germline CDR1 and CDR2 sequences are DFQATT and SNEGSKA (reference sequence). J gave up 3 bases and V 6 bases, and 5 bases lay outside the gene matches. The CDR3 extends over 13 amino acids. DNA for the CDR3: TGCAGTGCACGCAGGGGGAACAATCAGCCCCAGCATTTT. It translates to CSARRGNNQPQHF.

The rearrangement links TRBV13 to TRBJ2-5; 12 positions agree with TRBD1. V lost 5 bases, J lost 5 bases, and 6 bases stayed unmatched. Germline CDR1 reads PRHDT; CDR2 reads FYEKMQ (reference sequence). There are 15 residues in the CDR3. In DNA form, the CDR3 reads TGTGCCAGCAGCAATCCGGGACAGGGGGCGGAGACCCAGTACTTC. Translation gives CASSNPGQGAETQYF.

This rearrangement joins TRBV4-3 to TRBJ2-5, with D unclear. CDR3 size: 13 residues. V was cut by 0 bases and J by 3 bases, with 5 bases left in between. CDR1 is LGHNA, CDR2 YSLEER, per germline. The DNA for the CDR3 is TGCGCCAGCAGCCAAGATGCGAAAGAGACCCAGTACTTC. It specifies CASSQDAKETQYF.

The table lists this clonotype with a few counts. This rearrangement joins TRBV7-9 to TRBJ1-2, with unresolved D. This CDR3 has 14 amino acids. CDR1 is SEHNR and CDR2 is FQNEAQ in the germline V gene (reference sequence). Trimming took off 1 base at V and 4 bases at J, with 10 bases between the two ends. The CDR3 loop is CASSLDSDSYGYTF. The CDR3 DNA sequence: TGTGCCAGCAGCTTAGATTCAGACTCCTATGGCTACACCTTC. The entire variable domain, with the rest obtained from reference TRBV7-9 and TRBJ1-2, is as follows: DTGVSQNPRHKITKRGQNVTFRCDPISEHNRLYWYRQTLGQGPEFLTYFQNEAQLEKSRLLSDRFSAERPKGSFSTLEIQRTEQGDSAMYLCASSLDSDSYGYTFGSGTRLTVV.

V gene TRBV28 combines with J gene TRBJ1-2; 7 nucleotides align to TRBD1. With V trimmed by 6 bases and J by 3 bases, 13 bases remained unmatched. There are 16 residues in the CDR3. The germline gives CDR1 MDHEN, CDR2 SYDVKM. The CDR3 bases are TGTGCCAGCAGCTCCCCAGACATTGGGACAGACTATGGCTACACCTTC. This codes for CASSSPDIGTDYGYTF.

This clonotype was seen just once. The rearrangement joins TRBV19 to TRBJ1-5; D gene ambiguous. The V gene's germline CDR1 is LNHDA and CDR2 SQIVND (reference sequence). Trimming shortened V by 2 bases and J by 0 bases, and 11 bases separated the two germline ends. The CDR3 covers 16 residues. The CDR3 sequence: CASSIITPGSNQPQHF. In DNA, the CDR3 is TGTGCCAGTAGTATAATTACACCGGGTAGCAATCAGCCCCAGCATTTT.

The V call is TRBV4-1, the J call TRBJ1-2; D is undetermined. Trimming took off 0 bases at V and 6 bases at J, with 14 bases between the two ends. Germline V gene sequence: CDR1 MGHRA, CDR2 YSYEKL. The CDR3 covers 15 residues. The CDR3 DNA sequence: TGCGCCAGCAGCCAAGACCGGACTGGGGTCGATGGCTACACCTTC. Translation gives CASSQDRTGVDGYTF.

This clonotype came up a few times. This CDR3 is CASSLAVSSYEQYF. In DNA, the CDR3 is TGTGCCAGCAGCTTAGCAGTCTCCTCCTACGAGCAGTACTTC. The chain employs TRBV5-5 and TRBJ2-7; no definite D call. V gave up 2 bases and J gave up 0 bases, with 9 bases separating them. The CDR3 length is 14 residues. In germline, CDR1 is SGHKS, CDR2 YYEKEE (reference sequence).

This clonotype was seen only a few times. The gene calls are TRBV24-1 and TRBJ1-1; possibly TRBD1 for D (5 bases). Deletions cut 10 bases from V and 8 bases from J, with 16 bases between. The CDR3 runs 12 residues. CDR1 is KGHDR and CDR2 is SFDVKD in the germline V gene. The CDR3 is CATQSGRGEAFF. The CDR3 DNA follows: TGTGCCACACAATCAGGGAGGGGCGAAGCTTTCTTT.

To note about this clonotype: This may arise from a read error, as a much more abundant clone is one base away. This chain joins TRBV29-1 and TRBJ1-2; 7 nucleotides agree with TRBD1. Losses at the gene ends were 1 base for V and 7 bases for J; bases not matched to a gene: 3. The CDR3 spans 12 residues. CDR1 and CDR2 from the germline V gene are SQVTM and ANQGSEA. The CDR3 here is CSVEVAGGGYTF. For the CDR3, the DNA is TGCAGCGTTGAAGTGGCAGGGGGTGGCTACACCTTC.